This record looks at one T cell receptor beta chain sequence and its context. The antigen is undetermined. This sample is part of a study of cytomegalovirus exposure and HLA in healthy donors. The PCR had 60 Vbeta and 13 Jbeta primers. Method: immunoSEQ multiplex PCR; TCRdb's copy keeps in-frame clones and lacks some. The sample has tens of thousands of clones; about two thirds are singletons. Germline CDR1 SGHDT, CDR2 YYEEEE. V gave up 1 base and J gave up 8 bases, with 6 bases separating them. The CDR3 totals 11 residues. Study conclusions and caveats: Reported performance of the classifier showed diagnosis of cytomegalovirus status with high specificity and sensitivity. Some TCR beta chains (about 180 of them) were listed as cytomegalovirus-associated.

This receptor was taken from a boy aged 5-17 years in good health and CMV-seropositive. Specimen: PBMCs. This chain uses TRBV5-6 with TRBJ1-2; D uncertain. CDR3 sequence (DNA): TGTGCCAGCAGCTTGCGGCGGGGCTACACCTTC. Its protein is CASSLRRGYTF.